The sequence of this T cell receptor (beta chain) was determined in a study of T cell repertoires in cytomegalovirus infection. Germline CDR1 and CDR2: MNHEY and SMNVEV (reference sequence). Trimming removed 5 bases at V and 0 bases at J, with 10 bases between. The CDR3 has 14 residues. TCRdb reanalysed the reads using MiXCR and keeps one entry per CDR3 protein. The table shows 90,000 to 120,000 distinct CDR3 sequences, with around 22% occurring only once. The count of this clonotype is one. Sequenced material: CD8+ T cells from PBMCs. The source of this sequence is a human donor in good health (CMV status not recorded). Some clones in this sample may be carry-over from other donors' samples. J is TRBJ2-5 and V is TRBV27; D is perhaps TRBD1 (5 bases). For the CDR3, the DNA is TGTGCCAGCAGTAAACTCAGGGACCAAGAGACCCAGTACTTC. Protein: CASSKLRDQETQYF.